This TCR beta chain was captured in a study of blood T cell repertoires in COVID-19. Self-reported history from a screening survey and questionnaire set each donor's cohort. The germline CDR1 and CDR2 sequences are MNHEY and SVGAGI. Germline trimming cut 6 bases from V and 3 bases from J; bases unmatched to any gene: 5. The CDR3 runs to 15 residues. Data came from immunoSEQ multiplex PCR; TCRdb stores just in-frame clones and leaves some out. The sample shows roughly 330,000 clones, over 75% of them seen only once. The sample was PBMCs or T cells enriched from blood (not recorded which). The chain is built from TRBV6-5 and TRBJ2-2; 9 bases line up with TRBD1. This clonotype was sampled from a woman younger than 45 who had recovered from COVID-19. This CDR3 reads CASRLTGGDTGELFF. CDR3 DNA: TGTGCCAGCAGGCTTACAGGGGGCGACACCGGGGAGCTGTTTTTT.